The rows below give T cell receptor beta chains drawn from one sample of a study of T cell responses to AZD1222 COVID-19 vaccine. Assay: immunoSEQ multiplex PCR; the TCRdb copy retains only in-frame clones and omits some. The sample contains 200,000 to 300,000 clones, about 92% of which appear only once. Specimen: peripheral blood, collected on day 0 of AZD1222 vaccination. Receptor source: an adult in good health. Each CDR3 is given with its conserved first and last residue. D genes are given only for firm matches. Size is omitted from some rows. Given values are once, few, many or a class for expanded clones.

V	D	J	size	length	CDR3	DNA
TRBV15	NA	TRBJ2-3	NA	12	CATSSLADTQYF	TGTGCCACCAGCAGTTTGGCAGATACGCAGTATTTT
TRBV7-8	NA	TRBJ2-6	NA	15	CASSQTISGANVLTF	TGTGCCAGCAGCCAGACAATTTCAGGGGCCAACGTCCTGACTTTC
TRBV24-1	NA	TRBJ2-3	NA	17	CATSDSPMSVSTDTQYF	TGTGCCACCAGTGATTCGCCGATGAGCGTCAGCACAGATACGCAGTATTTT
TRBV11-2	NA	TRBJ1-3	NA	13	CASSLSSGNTIYF	TGTGCCAGCAGCTTGAGCTCTGGAAACACCATATATTTT
TRBV6-6	NA	TRBJ2-5	NA	11	CASSYGQTQYF	TGTGCCAGCAGTTATGGGCAGACCCAGTACTTC
TRBV5-8	NA	TRBJ2-7	NA	15	CASSFGVRGSYEQYF	TGTGCCAGCAGCTTTGGAGTACGAGGGTCCTACGAGCAGTACTTC
TRBV6-6	NA	TRBJ1-2	NA	13	CASSLPANYGYTF	TGTGCCAGCAGTTTACCAGCGAACTATGGCTACACCTTC
TRBV28	TRBD2	TRBJ2-1	NA	16	CASSPKGLAGWDEQFF	TGTGCCAGCAGTCCGAAAGGACTAGCGGGATGGGATGAGCAGTTCTTC
TRBV28	TRBD2	TRBJ2-3	NA	15	CASATSGRSPDTQYF	TGTGCCAGCGCCACTAGCGGGAGGTCCCCAGATACGCAGTATTTT
TRBV4-3	TRBD1	TRBJ1-2	NA	16	CASSQGTGGSSYGYTF	TGCGCCAGCAGCCAAGGAACAGGGGGCTCATCCTATGGCTACACCTTC
TRBV7-2	TRBD1	TRBJ2-5	NA	15	CASSPRTGGQETQYF	TGTGCCAGCAGCCCCCGGACAGGGGGGCAAGAGACCCAGTACTTC
TRBV27	NA	TRBJ1-2	NA	13	CASSLGASDGYTF	TGTGCCAGCAGCCTTGGGGCGTCTGATGGCTACACCTTC
TRBV5-1	TRBD1	TRBJ1-1	NA	14	CASSRGTGNTEAFF	TGCGCCAGCAGCCGCGGGACAGGGAACACTGAAGCTTTCTTT
TRBV9	NA	TRBJ2-2	NA	16	CASSVLGAANTGELFF	TGTGCCAGCAGCGTACTCGGTGCCGCGAACACCGGGGAGCTGTTTTTT
TRBV28	TRBD2	TRBJ2-7	NA	14	CASSLTGGAYEQYF	TGTGCCAGCAGTTTAACGGGAGGGGCCTACGAGCAGTACTTC
TRBV7-9	TRBD2	TRBJ2-3	NA	13	CASHSGAGDTQYF	TGTGCCAGCCATAGCGGGGCAGGAGATACGCAGTATTTT
TRBV9	NA	TRBJ1-2	NA	15	CASSYLPGANYGYTF	TGTGCCAGCAGCTACCTGCCCGGGGCTAACTATGGCTACACCTTC
TRBV10-2	NA	TRBJ2-1	NA	15	CASSRRGDSYNEQFF	TGCGCCAGCAGCAGGAGGGGCGACTCCTACAATGAGCAGTTCTTC
TRBV3-1/TRBV3-2	TRBD1	TRBJ1-2	once	14	CASSQERTGRSYTF	TGTGCCAGCAGCCAAGAAAGGACAGGGAGAAGCTACACCTTC
TRBV5-1	NA	TRBJ1-4	NA	14	CASSLSGGGEKLFF	TGCGCCAGCAGCTTGTCTGGGGGCGGTGAAAAACTGTTTTTT
TRBV2	NA	TRBJ2-6	NA	16	CATQEGAAAGANVLTF	TGTGCCACCCAGGAAGGCGCGGCAGCTGGGGCCAACGTCCTGACTTTC
TRBV27	NA	TRBJ1-2	NA	14	CASSPRGMRYGYTF	TGTGCCAGCAGTCCCCGCGGGATGCGGTATGGCTACACCTTC
TRBV4-1	TRBD1	TRBJ2-1	NA	17	CASSLTPPGTGLNEQFF	TGCGCCAGCAGCCTTACGCCGCCGGGGACAGGGCTGAATGAGCAGTTCTTC
TRBV29-1	TRBD1	TRBJ1-1	NA	11	CSVRDSSGAFF	TGCAGCGTTAGGGACAGCAGTGGAGCTTTCTTT
TRBV18	NA	TRBJ1-5	NA	14	CASSSGTRNQPQHF	TGTGCCAGCTCATCCGGGACAAGGAATCAGCCCCAGCATTTT
TRBV6-6	TRBD1	TRBJ1-1	NA	13	CASSTGQGTEAFF	TGTGCCAGCAGTACGGGACAGGGCACTGAAGCTTTCTTT
TRBV9	NA	TRBJ2-1	NA	16	CASSSFGRGAVNEQFF	TGTGCCAGCAGCTCCTTTGGTCGGGGGGCAGTCAATGAGCAGTTCTTC
TRBV3-1/TRBV3-2	NA	TRBJ2-5	once	15	CASSQGTLSSGTQYF	TGTGCCAGCAGCCAAGGAACTCTCTCCTCGGGAACCCAGTACTTC
TRBV7-9	NA	TRBJ1-1	NA	16	CASSLSRGAVNTEAFF	TGTGCCAGCAGCTTGTCCCGGGGGGCGGTGAACACTGAAGCTTTCTTT
TRBV9	TRBD2	TRBJ2-2	NA	15	CASSVTLAGDGELFF	TGTGCCAGCAGCGTAACACTAGCGGGAGATGGGGAGCTGTTTTTT
TRBV3-1/TRBV3-2	NA	TRBJ1-3	NA	13	CASSQGRENTIYF	TGTGCCAGCAGCCAAGGGCGGGAGAACACCATATATTTT
TRBV12-3/TRBV12-4	NA	TRBJ2-7	NA	12	CASRPGTMEQYF	TGTGCCAGCAGGCCGGGGACAATGGAGCAGTACTTC
TRBV11-2	NA	TRBJ1-1	NA	16	CASSHPFWGTATEAFF	TGTGCCAGCAGCCACCCTTTCTGGGGGACCGCCACTGAAGCTTTCTTT
TRBV28	NA	TRBJ1-1	NA	16	CASSLGGHALNTEAFF	TGTGCCAGCAGTTTGGGGGGACATGCCTTGAACACTGAAGCTTTCTTT
TRBV28	TRBD1	TRBJ1-3	once	17	CASSSLGQGAVGNTIYF	TGTGCCAGCAGTTCCTTGGGACAGGGGGCGGTCGGAAACACCATATATTTT
TRBV30	NA	TRBJ1-2	NA	14	CAWRGAGFSTGYTF	TGTGCCTGGAGGGGGGCGGGGTTTTCCACTGGCTACACCTTC
TRBV6-2/TRBV6-3	NA	TRBJ2-2	NA	16	CASSSARGFNTGELFF	TGTGCCAGCAGTTCTGCTCGGGGATTTAACACCGGGGAGCTGTTTTTT